This record looks at one TCR beta chain sequence and its context. Antigen unknown. The germline gene is not matched at one end of the junction; a read error may be the cause. This sample was taken from a study of T-cell memory formation after mild COVID-19. Whole-study context: Clustering of TCRs was largely donor specific. Whole-study findings and limits: SARS-CoV-2 specificity was not confirmed for second-wave clones peaking on day 37. Researchers report contracting CD4+ clones mostly in CM and EM, with CD8+ clones in EMRA.

TCRdb re-analysed the 5' RACE reads in MiXCR, keeping a single row per CDR3 protein. This table has about 200,000 distinct CDR3 sequences, 9.5% appearing once. CDR1 and CDR2 (germline): SGHTA, FQGTGA. There are 14 residues in the CDR3. The chain recombines TRBV7-3 with TRBJ2-1; 11 positions agree with TRBD2. The specimen was PBMCs or a T cell subset sorted from them (not recorded which). This TCR came from a man aged 18 to 35 who had mild COVID-19 (a few samples of this study predate the infection). Cell type and time point are not known. This chain's CDR3 is CASSPTGTSGRGNF. CDR3 nucleotide sequence: TGTGCCAGCAGCCCCACCGGGACTAGCGGCCGGGGGAACTTC.